This T cell receptor beta chain was captured in a study of response to subunit inactivated influenza vaccine. Regarding the study as a whole: Authors proposed each seasonal influenza vaccination draws in few new T cells.

The CDR3 is 15 amino acids. Unmatched junction bases numbered 4, after V lost 2 bases and J lost 4 bases. Germline V gene sequence: CDR1 DFQATT, CDR2 SNEGSKA (reference sequence). TCRdb re-called the RT-PCR reads with MiXCR, one entry per CDR3 protein. This sample has about 500,000 distinct CDR3 sequences, with approximately 12% found just once. This clonotype came up a few times. Its antigen is not known. The receptor was derived from a man aged 45-60 years who received an inactivated influenza vaccine. Source: PBMCs from blood, taken about 40 days after vaccination. This chain connects TRBV20-1 to TRBJ2-1; 11 nucleotides line up with TRBD2. The CDR3 nucleotides are TGCAGTGCTAGAAATAGCGGGAGGGGGTACAATGAGCAGTTCTTC. It is translated as CSARNSGRGYNEQFF.